Below are 18 T cell receptor beta chains sequenced from a single sample in a study of blood T cell repertoires in COVID-19. Profiled with immunoSEQ multiplex PCR; TCRdb holds only in-frame clones, not every one. This table has a few hundred thousand clones, over 75% appearing once. Specimen: PBMCs or T cells enriched from blood (not recorded which). These receptors came from a woman aged 30 to 39 who had recovered from COVID-19.

The chain recombines TRBV7-3 with TRBJ2-1; TRBD2 aligns across 12 bases. The CDR3 covers 15 residues. The ends lost 5 bases at V and 4 bases at J; junction bases unmatched: 3. Looked up from germline, CDR1 is SGHTA and CDR2 is FQGTGA. The CDR3 loop is CASSPGLAGYNEQFF. As DNA, the CDR3 is TGTGCCAGCAGCCCCGGACTAGCGGGGTACAATGAGCAGTTCTTC.

This sequence joins TRBV28 and TRBJ1-1; possible D gene TRBD1, 6 bases. This CDR3 is built from 13 residues. The V and J ends lost 5 bases and 0 bases respectively, with 7 bases between them. Germline V CDR1 and CDR2: MDHEN, SYDVKM. This CDR3 is CASSGQLNTEAFF. Here the CDR3 DNA reads TGTGCCAGCAGTGGACAGCTGAACACTGAAGCTTTCTTT.

The V gene is TRBV5-1, the J gene TRBJ2-5; 12 bases line up with TRBD2. With V trimmed by 0 bases and J by 4 bases, 10 bases remained unmatched. The CDR3 sequence is 18 residues long. Looked up from germline, CDR1 is SGHRS and CDR2 is YFSETQ. The CDR3 sequence is CASSLAAVTSGGRETQYF. The DNA for the CDR3 is TGCGCCAGCAGCTTGGCCGCAGTGACTAGCGGGGGAAGAGAGACCCAGTACTTC.

Worth noting for this clone: The sample holds other DNA sequences that translate to the same CDR3. The V gene is TRBV7-9, the J gene TRBJ1-2; D might be TRBD1 (5 bases). Germline CDR1 is SEHNR and CDR2 is FQNEAQ (reference sequence). This CDR3 contains 15 residues. The V end lost 1 base, the J end lost 2 bases, and 11 bases lay between the germline ends. The CDR3 spells CASSLGSAGNYGYTF. CDR3 nucleotide sequence: TGTGCCAGCAGCTTAGGGTCAGCAGGGAACTATGGCTACACCTTC.

Remarks on this clone: This sample includes further DNA sequences coding for the same CDR3. This CDR3 reads CASSFRANYGYTF. For the CDR3, the DNA is TGTGCCAGCAGTTTCCGGGCTAACTATGGCTACACCTTC. The V call is TRBV12-3 or TRBV12-4, the J call TRBJ1-2; D is uncertain. The CDR3 runs 13 residues. Trimming left V 3 bases short and J 0 bases short, with 5 bases between.

The chain couples TRBV15 to TRBJ1-2; TRBD1 matches at 7 bases. This CDR3 region has 16 residues. Germline V gene sequence: CDR1 LNHNV, CDR2 YYDKDF (reference sequence). Losses at the gene ends were 4 bases for V and 1 base for J; bases not matched to a gene: 9. Here the CDR3 DNA reads TGTGCCACCAGCATTCTGGACAGGAGTAATAACTATGGCTACACCTTC. Its translation is CATSILDRSNNYGYTF.

This chain joins TRBV19 and TRBJ2-7; 11 bases match TRBD1. This CDR3 spans 20 amino acids. The V segment lost 1 base and the J segment 2 bases; nucleotides outside the gene matches: 16. Per the germline V gene, CDR1 is LNHDA and CDR2 is SQIVND (reference sequence). The CDR3 DNA is TGTGCCAGTAGTATAGTTTTTGGACAGGGGGCGGGAGGACTAACCTACGAGCAGTACTTC. This translates into CASSIVFGQGAGGLTYEQYF.

This CDR3 reads CASSSQANTEAFF. The CDR3 DNA reads TGTGCCAGCAGCTCTCAAGCGAACACTGAAGCTTTCTTT. The chain carries TRBV11-2 and TRBJ1-1; D is unresolved. Per germline, CDR1 SGHAT and CDR2 FQNNGV. The CDR3 length is 13 residues. Trimming removed 4 bases from V and 1 base from J, with 7 bases in between. Full variable domain (remainder filled in from reference TRBV11-2 and TRBJ1-1): EAGVAQSPRYKIIEKRQSVAFWCNPISGHATLYWYQQILGQGPKLLIQFQNNGVVDDSQLPKDRFSAERLKGVDSTLKIQPAKLEDSAVYLCASSSQANTEAFFGQGTRLTVV.

The chain joins TRBV11-2 to TRBJ2-2; D is possibly TRBD2 (5 bases). Germline lookup yields CDR1 SGHAT and CDR2 FQNNGV. The CDR3 runs to 19 residues. V shed 2 bases and J shed 2 bases, with 21 bases lying between them. CDR3 in DNA: TGTGCCAGCAGCTTATATCTTTCTTTCGTCCGGGAAAACACCGGGGAGCTGTTTTTT. Encoded protein: CASSLYLSFVRENTGELFF.

This sequence joins TRBV10-3 and TRBJ1-1; 7 bases are shared with TRBD1. Germline trimming cut 6 bases from V and 1 base from J; bases unmatched to any gene: 5. The germline V gene encodes CDR1 ENHRY and CDR2 SYGVKD. This CDR3 contains 14 residues. The CDR3 spells CAIREDRRNTEAFF. CDR3 nucleotide sequence: TGTGCCATCAGGGAGGACAGGAGGAACACTGAAGCTTTCTTT.

The CDR3 bases are TGTGCCAGAATAAACATGGGGGGACTCTCTGGAAACACCATATATTTT. As protein: CARINMGGLSGNTIYF. The chain recombines TRBV5-3 with TRBJ1-3, with D possibly being TRBD1 (5 bases). TRBV5-3 is placed among ORFs of uncertain function. V was clipped by 6 bases and J by 0 bases, with 16 bases between them. There are 16 residues in the CDR3.

The chain combines TRBV19 with TRBJ1-4; D gene uncertain. Looked up from germline, CDR1 is LNHDA and CDR2 is SQIVND (reference sequence). The CDR3 is 12 amino acids. The germline V and J ends were trimmed by 7 bases and 5 bases, with 8 bases remaining between them. CDR3: CASKRGNEKLFF. Written as DNA, the CDR3 is TGTGCCAGTAAGCGGGGAAATGAAAAACTGTTTTTT.

The chain recombines TRBV25-1 with TRBJ1-5; D is unresolved. CDR1 is MGHDK, CDR2 SYGVNS, per germline. The CDR3 runs 14 residues. Trimming pared 7 bases from V and 4 bases from J, leaving 14 bases between. CDR3 DNA: TGTGCCAGCAAAACTCGGGGTCGGAATCAGCCCCAGCATTTT. As protein: CASKTRGRNQPQHF.

The sample holds a few counts of this clone. The rearrangement joins TRBV18 to TRBJ2-3, with 10 positions matching TRBD2. Germline V CDR1 and CDR2: KGHSH, LQKENI. J was trimmed by 4 bases and V by 6 bases; bases with no gene match: 4. This CDR3 spans 14 amino acids. DNA of the CDR3: TGTGCCAGCTCCCTAGCGGGAGAGTCAGATACGCAGTATTTT. Amino acids: CASSLAGESDTQYF.

This rearrangement joins TRBV20-1 to TRBJ2-3; 9 bases match TRBD2. This CDR3 comprises 15 residues. The V gene's germline CDR1 is DFQATT and CDR2 SNEGSKA (reference sequence). Losses at the gene ends were 3 bases for V and 2 bases for J; bases not matched to a gene: 6. The CDR3 here is CSASSSGGNTDTQYF. CDR3 sequence (DNA): TGCAGTGCTAGTTCCAGCGGGGGGAACACAGATACGCAGTATTTT.

This clone has just a few counts. The rearrangement joins TRBV14 to TRBJ1-1; no clear D. The CDR3 spans 13 residues. Trimming took 1 base from V and 6 from J, leaving 9 bases between them. Germline V gene data show CDR1 as SGHDN and CDR2 as FVKESK. The CDR3 nucleotides are TGTGCCAGCAGCCAAGGTCCGGGTTCTGAAGCTTTCTTT. This codes for CASSQGPGSEAFF.

V and J are TRBV5-1 and TRBJ1-1, with D unclear. This CDR3 has 15 residues. Trimming took off 4 bases at V and 0 bases at J, with 13 bases between the two ends. Germline assignment: CDR1 SGHRS and CDR2 YFSETQ. For the CDR3, the DNA is TGCGCCAGCAGCCTCATCCTAGGAATGAACACTGAAGCTTTCTTT. This codes for CASSLILGMNTEAFF. Full variable domain (missing parts from reference TRBV5-1 and TRBJ1-1): KAGVTQTPRYLIKTRGQQVTLSCSPISGHRSVSWYQQTPGQGLQFLFEYFSETQRNKGNFPGRFSGRQFSNSRSEMNVSTLELGDSALYLCASSLILGMNTEAFFGQGTRLTVV.

J is TRBJ2-3 and V is TRBV14; 11 positions agree with TRBD1. V dropped 1 base and J dropped 12; count of bases not matched to a gene: 3. Germline loops: CDR1 SGHDN, CDR2 FVKESK. This CDR3 is 13 amino acids long. The CDR3 spells CASSQAGQGAQYF. In nucleotides, the CDR3 is TGTGCCAGCAGCCAAGCAGGACAGGGGGCACAGTATTTT.